This T cell receptor (beta chain) was retrieved from a study of shared clonotypes between healthy human individuals. With V trimmed by 3 bases and J by 4 bases, 9 bases remained unmatched. Germline V gene sequence: CDR1 SGHRS, CDR2 YFSETQ. This CDR3 spans 17 amino acids. Libraries were prepared by immunoSEQ multiplex PCR; TCRdb keeps only in-frame clonotypes and omits some of them. The table lists about 1 million clones, around 75% of them singletons. Turning to this clone: The antigen is unknown.

Study outcomes and limitations: There were few donors, and this limited the genetic and exposure-history diversity represented. Shared clonotypes: 4.5% to 5% naive CD4, roughly 4% naive CD8, about 2.5% memory CD4, under 0.5% memory CD8.

The receptor's source is a man younger than 35 in good health. V usage is TRBV5-1 and J usage is TRBJ2-1; 11 bases line up with TRBD2. Input material: memory CD4+ T cells sorted from blood. This sample's subset: CD45RA-negative fraction. The CDR3 region has the DNA TGCGCCAGCAGCTCCCAGGGTAGCGGGGGGGGATACAATGAGCAGTTCTTC. This gives the protein CASSSQGSGGGYNEQFF.